This T cell receptor beta chain was recovered during a study of blood T cell repertoires in COVID-19. Looking at the study overall: Spain, Italy and the United States supplied samples that represented acute and convalescent COVID-19. The cDNA or gDNA used as material had been derived from T cells, B-cell-depleted T cells, or PBMCs.

Germline V gives CDR1 SGHTA, CDR2 FQGNSA. V dropped 5 bases and J dropped 3; count of bases not matched to a gene: 5. The CDR3 is 16 residues long. Authors' methods: The authors estimated nucleated cell counts from reference gene primer amplification. The repertoire was sequenced with immunoSEQ multiplex PCR; TCRdb's copy has only in-frame clones and lacks some. D and trimming were read from the DNA, whereas the V and J calls and clone size are those reported in that table. This table has 260,000 or so clones, 84% appearing once. Sequences were obtained from peripheral blood. The chain carries TRBV7-2 and TRBJ2-3, with 13 nucleotides matching TRBD2. This TCR was recovered from a human donor in a cohort sampled during active COVID-19. The CDR3 here is CASSVTSGGITDTQYF. CDR3 bases: TGTGCCAGCAGCGTGACTAGCGGGGGGATTACAGATACGCAGTATTTT.